Below are 21 T cell receptor beta chains sequenced from a single sample in a study of blood T cell repertoires in COVID-19. Generated by immunoSEQ multiplex PCR, the TCRdb table keeps only in-frame clones and is missing some. The data contain hundreds of thousands of clones, 80% to 90% of them singletons. The sequenced sample was PBMCs or T cells enriched from blood (not recorded which). All receptors derive from a man younger than 40 who had recovered from COVID-19.

V gene TRBV7-6 combines with J gene TRBJ2-3; 10 bases align to TRBD1. V was clipped by 4 bases and J by 8 bases; unmatched bases: 12. The CDR3 spans 16 residues. Germline CDR1 and CDR2: SGHVS and FNYEAQ. The CDR3 DNA reads TGTGCCAGCAGCTCGGGACAGGGGAACACCCCGGGTACGCAGTATTTT. Amino acids: CASSSGQGNTPGTQYF.

The chain's CDR3 is CASSAGGYLRGYTF. In DNA, the CDR3 is TGTGCCAGCAGCGCAGGGGGGTATCTTCGAGGCTACACCTTC. The chain joins TRBV7-9 to TRBJ1-2, with 7 bases fitting TRBD1. The CDR3 runs 14 residues. CDR1 and CDR2 (germline): SEHNR, FQNEAQ (reference sequence). After removal of 5 bases from V and 8 bases from J, the junction contained 11 bases not matched to a gene.

This chain connects TRBV27 to TRBJ1-5; D perhaps matches TRBD1 (5 bases). This CDR3 has 15 amino acids. The germline V gene encodes CDR1 MNHEY and CDR2 SMNVEV (reference sequence). Trimming left V 2 bases short and J 6 bases short, with 14 bases between. CDR3 region: CASSLGAQRSQPQHF. The CDR3 DNA is TGTGCCAGCAGTTTAGGGGCACAGAGGAGTCAGCCCCAGCATTTT.

This clone was found a few times. Relative to the germline gene, one junction end is altered; a read error may explain this. The rearrangement joins TRBV27 to TRBJ1-1; TRBD1 is a possible D gene (6 bases). The V gene's germline CDR1 is MNHEY and CDR2 SMNVEV (reference sequence). The CDR3 is 17 residues long. The CDR3 DNA reads as TGTGCCAGCAGTTTATTTAGGGCGGGGGCGGAGAACCCTGAAGCTTTCTTT. It is translated as CASSLFRAGAENPEAFF.

In its sample, this clone was seen once. The rearrangement joins TRBV11-1 to TRBJ2-7; 7 nucleotides match TRBD1. The CDR3 runs to 15 residues. Germline assignment: CDR1 SGHAT and CDR2 FQDESV (reference sequence). V lost 0 bases to trimming and J lost 4 bases; unmatched junction nucleotides: 6. The CDR3 sequence is CASSLAGTAPYEQYF. CDR3 in DNA: TGTGCCAGCAGCTTAGCTGGGACAGCTCCTTACGAGCAGTACTTC.

This clone appeared many times. The chain has TRBV2 and TRBJ1-6; 9 positions agree with TRBD1. With V trimmed by 6 bases and J by 10 bases, 4 bases remained unmatched. Germline values: CDR1 SNHLY, CDR2 FYNNEI. The CDR3 is 13 residues long. The CDR3 nucleotides read TGTGCCAGCAGAGGACAGGGGAACTCACCCCTCCACTTT. It specifies CASRGQGNSPLHF.

V is TRBV20-1 and J is TRBJ1-1; D gene unclear. V was clipped by 3 bases and J by 12 bases, with 14 bases between them. The V gene's germline CDR1 is DFQATT and CDR2 SNEGSKA (reference sequence). The CDR3 is made up of 11 amino acids. The CDR3 region has the DNA TGCAGTGCTAGTCAGGCGTCCTACCCTTTCTTT. Protein: CSASQASYPFF.

The chain's CDR3 is CASSPPWPREAFF. The CDR3, as DNA: TGTGCCAGCAGCCCCCCCTGGCCCCGTGAAGCTTTCTTT. The J gene is TRBJ1-1, the V gene TRBV7-2, with D uncertain. Trimming shortened V by 5 bases and J by 7 bases, and 14 bases separated the two germline ends. Germline V gene data show CDR1 as SGHTA and CDR2 as FQGNSA. The CDR3 sequence is 13 residues long.

The chain employs TRBV27 and TRBJ2-7, with D possibly TRBD2 on 6 matching bases. V was shortened by 2 bases and J by 7 bases, with 24 bases between the two germline ends. Germline CDR1 reads MNHEY; CDR2 reads SMNVEV (reference sequence). CDR3 size: 17 residues. DNA of the CDR3: TGTGCCAGCAGTTTAAAGGCTGGGAGTAATACCGCGGGGGAGCAGTACTTC. Residues: CASSLKAGSNTAGEQYF.

The V and J genes are TRBV9 and TRBJ2-3; 12 bases fit TRBD2. V shed 3 bases, J shed 7 bases, and the junction held 6 bases outside the gene matches. The CDR3 consists of 15 residues. CDR1 and CDR2 (germline): SGDLS, YYNGEE. CDR3 residues: CASSGTSGGSNTQYF. CDR3 nucleotides: TGTGCCAGCAGCGGAACTAGCGGGGGGTCAAATACGCAGTATTTT.

This chain joins TRBV5-6 and TRBJ1-2; a possible D gene is TRBD1 (5 bases). This CDR3 has 13 amino acids. The V end lost 1 base, the J end lost 4 bases, and 8 bases lay between the germline ends. Germline CDR1 and CDR2: SGHDT and YYEEEE. The CDR3 loop reads CASSLRQFYGYTF. The CDR3 nucleotides are TGTGCCAGCAGCTTGAGACAGTTCTATGGCTACACCTTC.

V gene TRBV5-5 combines with J gene TRBJ1-1, with no clear D. Trimming removed 2 bases from V and 4 bases from J, with 12 bases in between. The CDR3 loop spans 14 amino acids. Germline V CDR1 and CDR2: SGHKS, YYEKEE (reference sequence). The CDR3 DNA reads TGTGCCAGCAGCTTCGGTGACATTTCCACTGAAGCTTTCTTT. Amino acid sequence: CASSFGDISTEAFF.

The V gene is TRBV7-2, the J gene TRBJ2-2, with D perhaps matching TRBD2 (6 bases). V was shortened by 5 bases and J by 5 bases, with 21 bases between the two germline ends. This CDR3 region has 17 residues. CDR1 is SGHTA, CDR2 FQGNSA, per germline. The CDR3 DNA sequence: TGTGCCAGCAGCCGCTACGGAGGGACCTCGTGGACCGGGGAGCTGTTTTTT. It specifies CASSRYGGTSWTGELFF.

V gene TRBV4-1 combines with J gene TRBJ1-1, with D possibly being TRBD1 (5 bases). Looked up from germline, CDR1 is MGHRA and CDR2 is YSYEKL. The V end lost 0 bases, the J end lost 5 bases, and 10 bases lay between the germline ends. The CDR3 spans 14 residues. The CDR3 sequence: CASSQDRGYTEAFF. CDR3 sequence (DNA): TGCGCCAGCAGCCAAGATAGGGGTTATACTGAAGCTTTCTTT.

This sequence joins TRBV6-5 and TRBJ2-1; D gene uncertain. Per germline, CDR1 MNHEY and CDR2 SVGAGI. This CDR3 has 12 amino acids. V dropped 5 bases and J dropped 7 bases, with 9 bases sitting between them. This CDR3 is CASSILWNEQFF. Written as DNA, the CDR3 is TGTGCCAGCAGTATACTATGGAATGAGCAGTTCTTC.

V and J are TRBV5-6 and TRBJ1-4; TRBD1 aligns across 7 bases. Germline CDR1 is SGHDT and CDR2 is YYEEEE. Unmatched junction bases numbered 7, after V lost 1 base and J lost 10 bases. CDR3 size: 14 residues. The CDR3 region is CASSLMTGSGKLFF. DNA for the CDR3: TGTGCCAGCAGCTTGATGACAGGGTCCGGAAAACTGTTTTTT.

The rearrangement joins TRBV2 to TRBJ1-2; no firm D call. V lost 8 bases, J lost 4 bases, and 5 bases lay in between. The CDR3 has 10 amino acids. The germline CDR1 and CDR2 sequences are SNHLY and FYNNEI. The CDR3 spells CASRSYGYTF. The CDR3 DNA reads as TGTGCCAGCCGCAGCTATGGCTACACCTTC.

This clone was found once. V gene TRBV9 combines with J gene TRBJ2-2, with 8 positions matching TRBD2. CDR1 is SGDLS, CDR2 YYNGEE, per germline. The trim removed 3 bases at V and 7 bases at J, leaving 5 bases unmatched. The CDR3 extends over 14 amino acids. This chain's CDR3 is CASSAGLEVGELFF. CDR3 nucleotide sequence: TGTGCCAGCAGCGCGGGACTAGAGGTCGGGGAGCTGTTTTTT.

The chain links TRBV7-3 to TRBJ1-1; maybe TRBD1 (5 bases). Germline V gene data show CDR1 as SGHTA and CDR2 as FQGTGA. The germline V and J ends were trimmed by 2 bases and 1 base, with 8 bases remaining between them. The CDR3 contains 14 residues. CDR3 protein: CASSLSRGNTEAFF. CDR3 coding DNA: TGTGCCAGCAGCTTATCAAGGGGGAACACTGAAGCTTTCTTT.

The chain is built from TRBV10-3 and TRBJ1-2; 8 bases agree with TRBD1. Trimming cost V 5 bases and J 2 bases; bases outside gene matches: 7. The length of the CDR3 is 15 residues. Germline CDR1 reads ENHRY; CDR2 reads SYGVKD. CDR3 region: CAISPGRQGNYGYTF. CDR3 coding DNA: TGTGCCATCAGTCCCGGACGACAGGGGAACTATGGCTACACCTTC.

The CDR3 loop is CASSVATNGRGLTDTQYF. For the CDR3, the DNA is TGTGCCAGCAGCGTAGCTACTAATGGCAGGGGGCTCACAGATACGCAGTATTTT. V usage is TRBV9 and J usage is TRBJ2-3; 8 bases fit TRBD1. Germline values: CDR1 SGDLS, CDR2 YYNGEE. V lost 0 bases and J lost 2; bases outside the gene matches: 11. CDR3 length: 18 amino acids.